This passage covers 31 T cell receptor beta chains from one sample sequenced in a study of blood T cells in healthy people across ages. Combining a sample-barcoded 5' primer with a J-beta primer mix, a second PCR ran for 7 to 11 cycles. TCRdb called the 5' RACE reads again in MiXCR, with one record for every CDR3 protein. This sample has more than 750,000 distinct CDR3 sequences; almost 30% occur once, and the top ten carry about a tenth. This sample also belongs to another study, concerning T cells of mothers and their children.

Sequencing used blood. These receptors all stem from a woman aged 40 to 50 in good health.

This chain connects TRBV7-2 to TRBJ1-3, with no clear D. V was pared by 7 bases and J by 0 bases, with 7 bases between. This CDR3 comprises 13 residues. Germline lookup yields CDR1 SGHTA and CDR2 FQGNSA. As DNA, the CDR3 is TGTGCCAGCACGGGGAGCTCTGGAAACACCATATATTTT. Translation: CASTGSSGNTIYF. Full variable domain (rest looked up from reference TRBV7-2 and TRBJ1-3): GAGVSQSPSNKVTEKGKDVELRCDPISGHTALYWYRQSLGQGLEFLIYFQGNSAPDKSGLPSDRFSAERTGGSVSTLTIQRTQQEDSAVYLCASTGSSGNTIYFGEGSWLTVV.

Concerning this clonotype: This may come from a read error, since a much larger clone is one base off. The V call is TRBV9, the J call TRBJ2-7; possibly TRBD1 or TRBD2 for D (5 bases each). Per germline, CDR1 SGDLS and CDR2 YYNGEE. The CDR3 is 15 amino acids. CDR3 in amino acids: CASSASGWGDYERYF. The CDR3 nucleotides read TGTGCCAGCAGCGCTTCAGGGTGGGGAGACTACGAGCGGTACTTC.

This clonotype was observed at least ten times. The rearrangement links TRBV4-2 to TRBJ2-6; D perhaps matches TRBD1 (5 bases). The V and J ends lost 0 bases and 0 bases respectively, with 15 bases between them. The CDR3 length is 19 residues. Germline V gives CDR1 LGHNA, CDR2 YNFKEQ. CDR3 residues: CASSQDHPGPLSGANVLTF. CDR3 coding DNA: TGTGCCAGCAGCCAAGATCATCCAGGGCCGCTCTCTGGGGCCAACGTCCTGACTTTC.

This clonotype was observed a few times. The J gene is TRBJ2-3, the V gene TRBV28, with 15 positions matching TRBD2. The CDR3 spans 17 residues. Per germline, CDR1 MDHEN and CDR2 SYDVKM. V was pared by 6 bases and J by 2 bases, with 6 bases of the junction left unmatched. The CDR3 nucleotides read TGTGCCAGCAGGGGGGGACTAGCGGGGGGCCTCACAGATACGCAGTATTTT. This encodes CASRGGLAGGLTDTQYF.

A word on this clonotype: A much larger clone differs by one base, so this may be a read error. The rearrangement joins TRBV20-1 to TRBJ2-3; weak D call: TRBD2 (5 bases). CDR3 size: 13 residues. Germline loops: CDR1 DFQATT, CDR2 SNEGSKA (reference sequence). CDR3 DNA: TGCAATGCTAGGAAGGACTCTACAGATACGCAGTATTTT. As protein: CNARKDSTDTQYF.

This clonotype occurred many times. The rearrangement joins TRBV7-9 to TRBJ2-7; 10 bases are shared with TRBD1. The ends lost 2 bases at V and 3 bases at J; junction bases unmatched: 7. The CDR3 totals 16 residues. Germline CDR1 reads SEHNR; CDR2 reads FQNEAQ (reference sequence). The CDR3 reads CASSLTEGTGVYEQYF. CDR3 nucleotide sequence: TGTGCCAGCAGCTTAACTGAAGGGACAGGGGTCTACGAGCAGTACTTC.

This clonotype was seen many times. This rearrangement joins TRBV7-2 to TRBJ2-3; 11 nucleotides agree with TRBD1. The CDR3 length is 17 residues. CDR1 and CDR2 (germline): SGHTA, FQGNSA. The V and J ends lost 1 base and 6 bases, in that order; junction bases with no gene match: 9. The CDR3 loop reads CASSLVGTGGDRDTQYF. As DNA, the CDR3 is TGTGCCAGCAGCTTAGTAGGGACAGGGGGTGATCGGGATACGCAGTATTTT.

This clonotype showed up just a few times. This chain uses TRBV18 with TRBJ2-5; no firm D call. This CDR3 has 13 residues. The ends were cut back, 2 bases at V and 5 bases at J, with 9 bases in the middle. Germline V gives CDR1 KGHSH, CDR2 LQKENI. The CDR3 DNA sequence: TGTGCCAGCTCACCATCCAATTCGGAGACCCAGTACTTC. This gives the protein CASSPSNSETQYF.

At least ten counts were recorded for this clonotype. This sequence joins TRBV20-1 and TRBJ2-5; D gene uncertain. Germline values: CDR1 DFQATT, CDR2 SNEGSKA (reference sequence). V gave up 3 bases and J gave up 5 bases, with 13 bases separating them. The CDR3 runs to 13 residues. The CDR3 reads CSARGSARETQYF. The CDR3 DNA sequence: TGCAGTGCTAGGGGGTCGGCGCGGGAGACCCAGTACTTC.

The chain employs TRBV24-1 and TRBJ1-1; 8 nucleotides agree with TRBD1. V trimming: 4 bases; J trimming: 0 bases; junction bases outside the gene matches: 3. Germline-derived CDR1 and CDR2 are KGHDR and SFDVKD. The CDR3 extends over 15 amino acids. CDR3 loop: CATSEGQGMNTEAFF. The CDR3 region has the DNA TGTGCCACCAGTGAAGGACAGGGAATGAACACTGAAGCTTTCTTT.

This clonotype came up a few times. This chain connects TRBV7-2 to TRBJ1-1; D perhaps matches TRBD1 (6 bases). Looked up from germline, CDR1 is SGHTA and CDR2 is FQGNSA. The CDR3 consists of 15 residues. Trimming took off 7 bases at V and 3 bases at J, with 18 bases between the two ends. CDR3 sequence: CASTKGGVRDTEAFF. Written as DNA, the CDR3 is TGTGCCAGCACCAAAGGGGGGGTGCGAGACACTGAAGCTTTCTTT.

This clonotype was seen ten or more times. V and J are TRBV28 and TRBJ2-7; TRBD2 might be the D (6 bases). Trimming took off 7 bases at V and 5 bases at J, with 18 bases between the two ends. Germline assignment: CDR1 MDHEN and CDR2 SYDVKM. This CDR3 has 14 amino acids. The CDR3, as DNA: TGTGCCAGCACCCGGGCGGGGAGAGCGGACGAGCAGTACTTC. It yields the protein CASTRAGRADEQYF.

J is TRBJ1-3 and V is TRBV29-1; D might be TRBD1 (5 bases). Germline V gene lookup returns CDR1 SQVTM and CDR2 ANQGSEA. The CDR3 runs 14 residues. V was shortened by 6 bases and J by 0 bases, with 12 bases between the two germline ends. CDR3 amino acids: CSVRGGSSGNTIYF. Written as DNA, the CDR3 is TGCAGCGTCCGCGGGGGGAGCTCTGGAAACACCATATATTTT.

The chain uses TRBV18 and TRBJ1-5; 7 bases agree with TRBD1. The CDR3 length is 14 residues. Germline V lookup: CDR1 KGHSH, CDR2 LQKENI. Trimming took 4 bases from V and 6 from J; bases not matched to a gene: 6. The CDR3 loop is CASSLQDRTQPQHF. The CDR3 nucleotides read TGTGCCAGCTCACTACAGGACAGGACTCAGCCCCAGCATTTT.

In its sample, this clonotype was seen many times. The J gene is TRBJ2-5, the V gene TRBV6-2 or TRBV6-3; D not certain. V lost 3 bases and J 4 bases, leaving 3 bases between the germline ends. The V gene's germline CDR1 is MNHEY and CDR2 SVGEGT. The CDR3 runs 11 residues. The CDR3 is CASSYSETQYF. For the CDR3, the DNA is TGTGCCAGCAGTTATTCAGAGACCCAGTACTTC.

In its sample, this clonotype was seen a few times. The chain employs TRBV5-6 and TRBJ2-5; D unresolved. Germline CDR1 is SGHDT and CDR2 is YYEEEE. V lost 0 bases to trimming and J lost 3 bases, with 9 bases between them. The CDR3 is made up of 14 amino acids. The CDR3: CASSLVRREETQYF. The DNA of the CDR3 is TGTGCCAGCAGCTTGGTCCGAAGGGAAGAGACCCAGTACTTC.

Turning to this clonotype: This may come from a read error, since a much larger clone is one base off. This chain connects TRBV4-3 to TRBJ1-1, with a weak D call TRBD1 (5 bases). The CDR3 is made up of 15 amino acids. V gave up 1 base and J gave up 0 bases, with 9 bases separating them. Germline V gene sequence: CDR1 LGHNA, CDR2 YSLEER. The chain's CDR3 is CASSQGARVNTEAFF. As DNA, the CDR3 is TGCGCCAGCAGCCAAGGTGCCAGGGTGAACACTGAAGCTTTCTTT.

There are many counts of this clonotype. The rearrangement uses TRBV9 and TRBJ2-5; tentative D call: TRBD1 (6 bases). This CDR3 region has 15 residues. V lost 0 bases to trimming and J lost 1 base, with 10 bases between them. Per the germline V gene, CDR1 is SGDLS and CDR2 is YYNGEE. The CDR3 DNA sequence: TGTGCCAGCAGCGTAGGGCAGGGGATCCAAGAGACCCAGTACTTC. Protein: CASSVGQGIQETQYF.

Of note for this clonotype: This could be a read error, since a much larger clone is one nucleotide away. The chain carries TRBV7-2 and TRBJ2-5; 10 bases are a match to TRBD2. The CDR3 has 14 amino acids. Germline V gene lookup returns CDR1 SGHTA and CDR2 FQGNSA. Losses at the gene ends were 8 bases for V and 4 bases for J; bases not matched to a gene: 7. CDR3 nucleotides: TGTGCCAGCCCCCTAGCGGGGGCCCTAGAGACCCAGTACTTC. Its translation: CASPLAGALETQYF.

The gene calls are TRBV2 and TRBJ2-3; perhaps TRBD2 as D (6 bases). In germline, CDR1 is SNHLY, CDR2 FYNNEI. The V and J ends lost 6 bases and 4 bases respectively, with 17 bases between them. The CDR3 covers 15 residues. The CDR3 DNA reads TGTGCCAGCAGCCTGGAGGGGCAGGCCCCAGATACGCAGTATTTT. Translation gives CASSLEGQAPDTQYF.

The V and J genes are TRBV20-1 and TRBJ2-5; D remains unclear. V was shortened by 5 bases and J by 4 bases, with 17 bases between the two germline ends. From germline, CDR1 is DFQATT and CDR2 SNEGSKA (reference sequence). The CDR3 is made up of 14 amino acids. The CDR3 DNA reads as TGCAGTGCTCGGAGCCCCTGGACGTCAGAGACCCAGTACTTC. It encodes CSARSPWTSETQYF.

As concerns this clonotype: Possible read error: a much larger clone is one base away. The J gene is TRBJ2-6, the V gene TRBV20-1, with 10 bases aligning to TRBD1. Germline CDR1 and CDR2: DFQATT and SNEGSKA (reference sequence). This CDR3 is 18 amino acids long. The CDR3 loop is CSARPPGTGASGANVRTF. The CDR3 region has the DNA TGCAGTGCTAGACCCCCTGGGACAGGGGCATCTGGGGCCAACGTCCGGACTTTC.

This clonotype has only a few counts. The chain couples TRBV20-1 to TRBJ1-1, with unresolved D. The CDR3 is made up of 13 amino acids. Germline V gives CDR1 DFQATT, CDR2 SNEGSKA (reference sequence). Trimming cost V 3 bases and J 5 bases, with 13 bases left between them. CDR3 amino acids: CSASPDGKTEAFF. Here the CDR3 DNA reads TGCAGTGCTAGCCCGGACGGCAAAACTGAAGCTTTCTTT.

The chain joins TRBV12-3 or TRBV12-4 to TRBJ1-2; D is perhaps TRBD1 (5 bases). Trimming removed 3 bases at V and 0 bases at J, with 8 bases between. The CDR3 runs 14 residues. Written as DNA, the CDR3 is TGTGCCAGCAGTTTTGGGGACTCTAACTATGGCTACACCTTC. Translated, it gives CASSFGDSNYGYTF.

With regard to this clonotype: One base away lies a much larger clone, so this may be a sequencing read error. This chain joins TRBV7-9 and TRBJ2-5; D perhaps matches TRBD1 (6 bases). The DNA end is a closer match to TRBJ2-7, so the J assignment may be wrong. This CDR3 has 11 amino acids. Looked up from germline, CDR1 is SEHNR and CDR2 is FQNEAQ (reference sequence). CDR3 nucleotide sequence: TGTACCAGCCGGGACAACTACGAGCAGTACTTC. This translates into CTSRDNYEQYF.

With respect to this clonotype: This clone may be a read error of a much larger clone one base away. CDR3 region: CGAPIGAAEQYF. CDR3 in DNA: TGCGGTGCTCCGATCGGGGCTGCCGAGCAGTACTTC. The rearrangement joins TRBV20-1 to TRBJ2-7; perhaps D is TRBD1 or TRBD2 (5 bases each). The CDR3 is made up of 12 amino acids. Germline-derived CDR1 and CDR2 are DFQATT and SNEGSKA (reference sequence).

This clonotype has at least ten counts. V and J are TRBV20-1 and TRBJ1-2; D unresolved. V shed 6 bases and J shed 0 bases, with 14 bases lying between them. Germline-derived CDR1 and CDR2 are DFQATT and SNEGSKA (reference sequence). There are 14 residues in the CDR3. The CDR3 DNA follows: TGCAGTGCCATAGAAGACATAGCTAACTATGGCTACACCTTC. This translates into CSAIEDIANYGYTF.

Ten or more counts support this clonotype. The chain employs TRBV6-5 and TRBJ2-4, with 8 bases that match TRBD2. Germline V gene lookup returns CDR1 MNHEY and CDR2 SVGAGI. After removal of 2 bases from V and 9 bases from J, the junction contained 3 bases not matched to a gene. This CDR3 has 13 amino acids. In nucleotides, the CDR3 is TGTGCCAGCAGTTACGAGGCGGGGGGCATTCAGTACTTC. This encodes CASSYEAGGIQYF.

Only a few counts were recorded for this clonotype. This chain links TRBV3-1 with TRBJ2-7; TRBD2 aligns across 9 bases. The V and J ends lost 3 bases and 11 bases, in that order; junction bases with no gene match: 8. The length of the CDR3 is 13 residues. Germline V gene sequence: CDR1 LGHDT, CDR2 YNNKEL (reference sequence). CDR3 region: CASSQTAGGIKYF. The CDR3 DNA reads as TGTGCCAGCAGCCAGACCGCGGGGGGGATTAAGTACTTC.

This clonotype has just a few counts. The chain employs TRBV7-2 and TRBJ1-4; 8 bases align to TRBD1. The J segment lost 0 bases and the V segment lost 4 bases, leaving 7 bases of the junction unmatched. This CDR3 region has 17 residues. CDR1 and CDR2 from the germline V gene are SGHTA and FQGNSA. CDR3 residues: CASSSEGQAATNEKLFF. In nucleotides, the CDR3 is TGTGCCAGCAGCTCAGAGGGACAGGCCGCAACTAATGAAAAACTGTTTTTT.

V gene TRBV4-3 combines with J gene TRBJ2-2, with TRBD1 identical over 9 bases. The V gene end was trimmed by 4 bases and the J gene end by 6 bases; junction bases not matched to a gene: 9. Germline CDR1 LGHNA, CDR2 YSLEER. There are 16 residues in the CDR3. This CDR3 is CASSLAWDRAPGELFF. The DNA of the CDR3 is TGCGCCAGCAGCCTCGCCTGGGACAGGGCGCCCGGGGAGCTGTTTTTT.